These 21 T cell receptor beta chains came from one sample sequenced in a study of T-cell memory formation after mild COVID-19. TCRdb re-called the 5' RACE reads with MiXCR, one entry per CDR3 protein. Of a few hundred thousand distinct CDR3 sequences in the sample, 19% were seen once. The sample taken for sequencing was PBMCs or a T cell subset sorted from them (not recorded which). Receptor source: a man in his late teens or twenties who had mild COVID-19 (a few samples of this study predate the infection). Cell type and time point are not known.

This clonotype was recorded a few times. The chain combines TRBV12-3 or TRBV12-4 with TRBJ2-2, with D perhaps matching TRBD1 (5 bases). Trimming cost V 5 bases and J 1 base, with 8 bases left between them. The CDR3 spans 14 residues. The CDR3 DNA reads TGTGCCAGCAGTCGAGGACAGAACACCGGGGAGCTGTTTTTT. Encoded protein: CASSRGQNTGELFF.

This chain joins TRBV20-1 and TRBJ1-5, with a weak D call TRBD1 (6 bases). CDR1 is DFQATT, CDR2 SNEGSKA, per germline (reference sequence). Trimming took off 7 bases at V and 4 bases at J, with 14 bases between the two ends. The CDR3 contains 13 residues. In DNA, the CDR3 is TGCAGTGTCTTGAACAGGGTTAATCAGCCCCAGCATTTT. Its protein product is CSVLNRVNQPQHF.

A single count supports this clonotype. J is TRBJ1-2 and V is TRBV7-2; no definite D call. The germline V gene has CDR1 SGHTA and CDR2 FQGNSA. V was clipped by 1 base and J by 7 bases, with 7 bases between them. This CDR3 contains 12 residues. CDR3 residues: CASSLEVGGYTF. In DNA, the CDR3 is TGTGCCAGCAGCTTAGAGGTCGGTGGCTACACCTTC. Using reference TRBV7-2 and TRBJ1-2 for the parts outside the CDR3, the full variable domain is GAGVSQSPSNKVTEKGKDVELRCDPISGHTALYWYRQSLGQGLEFLIYFQGNSAPDKSGLPSDRFSAERTGGSVSTLTIQRTQQEDSAVYLCASSLEVGGYTFGSGTRLTVV.

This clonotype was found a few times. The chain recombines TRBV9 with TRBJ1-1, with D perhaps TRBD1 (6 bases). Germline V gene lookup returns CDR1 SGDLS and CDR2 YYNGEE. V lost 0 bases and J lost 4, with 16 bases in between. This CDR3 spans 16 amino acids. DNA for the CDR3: TGTGCCAGCAGCGTAGGTCGCCTCGGGGGCGTCACTGAAGCTTTCTTT. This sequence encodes CASSVGRLGGVTEAFF. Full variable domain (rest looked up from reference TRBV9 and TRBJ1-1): DSGVTQTPKHLITATGQRVTLRCSPRSGDLSVYWYQQSLDQGLQFLIQYYNGEERAKGNILERFSAQQFPDLHSELNLSSLELGDSALYFCASSVGRLGGVTEAFFGQGTRLTVV.

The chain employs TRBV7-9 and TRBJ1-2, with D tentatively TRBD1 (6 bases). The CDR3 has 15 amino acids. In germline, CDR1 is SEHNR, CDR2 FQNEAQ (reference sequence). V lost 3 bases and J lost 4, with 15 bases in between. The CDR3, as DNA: TGTGCCAGCAGCTTGTCGGTCGGGGGCGGCTATGGCTACACCTTC. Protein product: CASSLSVGGGYGYTF. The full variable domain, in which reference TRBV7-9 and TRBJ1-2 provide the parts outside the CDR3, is DTGVSQNPRHKITKRGQNVTFRCDPISEHNRLYWYRQTLGQGPEFLTYFQNEAQLEKSRLLSDRFSAERPKGSFSTLEIQRTEQGDSAMYLCASSLSVGGGYGYTFGSGTRLTVV.

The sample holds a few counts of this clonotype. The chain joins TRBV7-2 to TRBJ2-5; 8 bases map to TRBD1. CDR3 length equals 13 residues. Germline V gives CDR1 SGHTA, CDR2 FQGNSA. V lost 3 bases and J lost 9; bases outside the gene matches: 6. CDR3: CASSFSGGYPQYF. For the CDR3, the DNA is TGTGCCAGCAGCTTCTCAGGGGGCTATCCCCAGTACTTC. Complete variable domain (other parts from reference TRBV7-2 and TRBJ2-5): GAGVSQSPSNKVTEKGKDVELRCDPISGHTALYWYRQSLGQGLEFLIYFQGNSAPDKSGLPSDRFSAERTGGSVSTLTIQRTQQEDSAVYLCASSFSGGYPQYFGPGTRLLVL.

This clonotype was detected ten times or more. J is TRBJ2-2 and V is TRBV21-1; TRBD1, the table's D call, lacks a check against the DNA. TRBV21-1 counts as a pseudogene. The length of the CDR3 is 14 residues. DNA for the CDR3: TGTGCCAGCAGCAAAGAATCAGGGTTCGGGGAGCTGTTTTTT. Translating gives CASSKESGFGELFF.

DNA for the CDR3: TGTGCCAGCAGTGAATTGGACTCTTTGGACATTCAGTACTTC. Translation gives CASSELDSLDIQYF. This chain joins TRBV25-1 and TRBJ2-4, with D possibly being TRBD2 (5 bases). Germline V gene lookup returns CDR1 MGHDK and CDR2 SYGVNS. The CDR3 is 14 residues long. Trimming took 1 base from V and 8 from J, leaving 12 bases between them.

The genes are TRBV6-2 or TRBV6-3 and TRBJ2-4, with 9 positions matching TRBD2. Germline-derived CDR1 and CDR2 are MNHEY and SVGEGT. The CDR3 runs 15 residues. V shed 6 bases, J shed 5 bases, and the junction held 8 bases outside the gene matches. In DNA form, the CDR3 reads TGTGCCAGCAGCCACCCGACTAGCGGTCAAAACATTCAGTACTTC. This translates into CASSHPTSGQNIQYF.

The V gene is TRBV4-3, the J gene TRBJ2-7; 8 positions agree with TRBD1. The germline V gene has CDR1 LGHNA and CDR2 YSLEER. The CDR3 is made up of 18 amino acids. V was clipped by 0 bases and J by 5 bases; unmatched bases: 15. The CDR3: CASSQDLQAGTGIDEQYF. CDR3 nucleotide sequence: TGCGCCAGCAGCCAAGATCTTCAGGCCGGGACAGGTATCGACGAGCAGTACTTC.

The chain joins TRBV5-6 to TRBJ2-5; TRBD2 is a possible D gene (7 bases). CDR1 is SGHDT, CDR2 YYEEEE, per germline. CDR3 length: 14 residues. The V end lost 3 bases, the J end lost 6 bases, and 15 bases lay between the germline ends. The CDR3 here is CASSSLMGGQTQYF. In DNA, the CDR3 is TGTGCCAGCAGCTCCCTAATGGGGGGGCAGACCCAGTACTTC.

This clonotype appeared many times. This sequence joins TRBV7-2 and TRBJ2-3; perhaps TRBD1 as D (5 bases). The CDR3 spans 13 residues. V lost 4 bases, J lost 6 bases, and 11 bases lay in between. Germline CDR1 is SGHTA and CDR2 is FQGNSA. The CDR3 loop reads CASSSTHRDTQYF. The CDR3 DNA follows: TGTGCCAGCAGCTCAACCCACAGGGATACGCAGTATTTT.

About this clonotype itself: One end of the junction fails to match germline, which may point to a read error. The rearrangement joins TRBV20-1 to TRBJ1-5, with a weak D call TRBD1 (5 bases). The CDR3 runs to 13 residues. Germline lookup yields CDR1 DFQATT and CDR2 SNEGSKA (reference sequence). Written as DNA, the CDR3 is TGCAGTGCTCGACAGTATAGCAATCAGCCCCGGCATTTT. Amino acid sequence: CSARQYSNQPRHF.

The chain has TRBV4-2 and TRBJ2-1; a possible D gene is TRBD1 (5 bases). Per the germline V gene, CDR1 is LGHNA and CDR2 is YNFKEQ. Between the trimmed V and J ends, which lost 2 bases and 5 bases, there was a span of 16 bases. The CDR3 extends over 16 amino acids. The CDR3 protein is CASSQTRTNPHNEQFF. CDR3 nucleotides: TGTGCCAGCAGCCAAACCCGGACAAACCCCCACAATGAGCAGTTCTTC.

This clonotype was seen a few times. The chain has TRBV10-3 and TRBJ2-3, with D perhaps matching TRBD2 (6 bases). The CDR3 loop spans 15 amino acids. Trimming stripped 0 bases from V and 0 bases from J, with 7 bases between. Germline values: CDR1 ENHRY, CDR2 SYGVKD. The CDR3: CAISESAGSTDTQYF. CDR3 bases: TGTGCCATCAGTGAGTCCGCGGGGAGCACAGATACGCAGTATTTT.

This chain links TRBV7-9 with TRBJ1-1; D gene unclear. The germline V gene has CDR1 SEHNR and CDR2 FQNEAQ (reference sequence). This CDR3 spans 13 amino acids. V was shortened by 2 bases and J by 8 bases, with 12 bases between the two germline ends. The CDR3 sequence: CASSLLSQLEAFF. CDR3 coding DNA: TGTGCCAGCAGCTTATTATCTCAGCTAGAAGCTTTCTTT.

The CDR3 protein is CASRPEGGPVGQYV. The CDR3 DNA follows: TGTGCCAGCAGACCCGAAGGGGGGCCCGTCGGGCAGTACGTC. The gene calls are TRBV6-2 or TRBV6-3 and TRBJ2-7, with D perhaps given as TRBD1 or TRBD2 (6 bases each). V lost 6 bases to trimming and J lost 9 bases, with 21 bases between them. The CDR3 is 14 amino acids. Per the germline V gene, CDR1 is MNHEY and CDR2 is SVGEGT.

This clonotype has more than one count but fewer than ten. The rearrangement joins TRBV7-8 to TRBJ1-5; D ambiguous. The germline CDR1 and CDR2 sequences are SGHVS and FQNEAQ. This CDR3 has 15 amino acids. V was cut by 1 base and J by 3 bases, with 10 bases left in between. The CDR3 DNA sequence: TGTGCCAGCAGCTTAGTCCGCCAGGCCAATCAGCCCCAGCATTTT. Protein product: CASSLVRQANQPQHF. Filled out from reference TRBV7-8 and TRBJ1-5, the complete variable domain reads GAGVSQSPRYKVAKRGQDVALRCDPISGHVSLFWYQQALGQGPEFLTYFQNEAQLDKSGLPSDRFFAERPEGSVSTLKIQRTQQEDSAVYLCASSLVRQANQPQHFGDGTRLSIL.

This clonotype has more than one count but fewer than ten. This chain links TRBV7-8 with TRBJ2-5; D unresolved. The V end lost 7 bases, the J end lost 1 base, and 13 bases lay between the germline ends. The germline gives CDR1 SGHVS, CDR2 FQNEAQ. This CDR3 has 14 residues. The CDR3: CASNRMSVQETQYF. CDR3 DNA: TGTGCCAGCAACCGCATGTCAGTCCAAGAGACCCAGTACTTC.

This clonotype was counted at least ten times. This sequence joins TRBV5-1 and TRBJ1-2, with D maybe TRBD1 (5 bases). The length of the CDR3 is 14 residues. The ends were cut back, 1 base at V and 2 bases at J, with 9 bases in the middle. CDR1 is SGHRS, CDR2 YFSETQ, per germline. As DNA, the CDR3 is TGCGCCAGCAGCTTGTCCCCAGGGAACTATGGCTACACCTTC. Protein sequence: CASSLSPGNYGYTF. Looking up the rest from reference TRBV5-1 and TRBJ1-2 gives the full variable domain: KAGVTQTPRYLIKTRGQQVTLSCSPISGHRSVSWYQQTPGQGLQFLFEYFSETQRNKGNFPGRFSGRQFSNSRSEMNVSTLELGDSALYLCASSLSPGNYGYTFGSGTRLTVV.

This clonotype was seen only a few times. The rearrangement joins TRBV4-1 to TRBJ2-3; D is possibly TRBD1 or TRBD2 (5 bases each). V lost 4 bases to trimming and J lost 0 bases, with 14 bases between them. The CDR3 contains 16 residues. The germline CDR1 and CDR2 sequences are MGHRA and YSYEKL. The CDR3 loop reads CASSLTRGVSTDTQYF. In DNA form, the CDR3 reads TGCGCCAGCAGCCTAACGAGAGGGGTTAGCACAGATACGCAGTATTTT.